These 20 T cell receptor beta chains share one sample of origin, sequenced in a study of T cell responses to AZD1222 COVID-19 vaccine. Assay used: immunoSEQ multiplex PCR; TCRdb lists only in-frame clones, some missing. The table records some 99,000 clones, around 90% of them present only once. The starting material was peripheral blood, obtained on day 0 of MenACWY control vaccination. The receptors were sampled from an adult in good health.

The chain joins TRBV27 to TRBJ2-2; 8 bases match TRBD1. The V segment lost 7 bases and the J segment 7 bases; nucleotides outside the gene matches: 5. The CDR3 consists of 13 residues. Germline CDR1 and CDR2: MNHEY and SMNVEV (reference sequence). As DNA, the CDR3 is TGTGCCAGCAACGACAGGGGAGGCGGGGAGCTGTTTTTT. Translating gives CASNDRGGGELFF.

This clone was counted a single time. This sequence joins TRBV9 and TRBJ1-2, with D possibly TRBD1 on 6 matching bases. Trimming removed 4 bases at V and 6 bases at J, with 16 bases between. CDR1 SGDLS and CDR2 YYNGEE come from the germline V gene. The CDR3 contains 14 residues. CDR3 sequence reads: CASSPGPNRDGYTF. The DNA for the CDR3 is TGTGCCAGCAGCCCAGGCCCAAACAGGGATGGCTACACCTTC.

This clone came up once. V usage is TRBV12-3 or TRBV12-4 and J usage is TRBJ1-1; no firm D call. Trimming pared 0 bases from V and 1 base from J, leaving 3 bases between. There are 13 residues in the CDR3. In nucleotides, the CDR3 is TGTGCCAGCAGTTTAGCGGCGAACACTGAAGCTTTCTTT. Amino acid sequence: CASSLAANTEAFF.

V and J are TRBV6-1 and TRBJ2-4; D is possibly TRBD2 (6 bases). This CDR3 spans 16 amino acids. The germline V and J ends were trimmed by 3 bases and 0 bases, with 12 bases remaining between them. The germline gives CDR1 MNHNS, CDR2 SASEGT. The CDR3 loop reads CASSEGGSLAKNIQYF. The CDR3 DNA reads as TGTGCCAGCAGTGAGGGAGGATCTCTAGCCAAAAACATTCAGTACTTC.

The J gene is TRBJ1-3, the V gene TRBV6-5, with D possibly TRBD1 on 6 matching bases. The CDR3 spans 15 residues. With 6 bases removed from V and 8 bases from J, the gap between germline ends came to 20 bases. Germline V CDR1 and CDR2: MNHEY, SVGAGI. The CDR3 region has the DNA TGTGCCAGCAGGGCCAGGGGTTCTAGAGTGGACACCATATATTTT. Its translation: CASRARGSRVDTIYF.

This chain links TRBV7-3 with TRBJ2-1, with TRBD2 identical over 8 bases. Germline V gene data show CDR1 as SGHTA and CDR2 as FQGTGA. The CDR3 runs 13 residues. The trim removed 5 bases at V and 7 bases at J, leaving 4 bases unmatched. In nucleotides, the CDR3 is TGTGCCAGCAGCCTCGCTAGCGGGAATGAGCAGTTCTTC. It codes for CASSLASGNEQFF.

This rearrangement joins TRBV6-2 or TRBV6-3 to TRBJ2-7; D possibly corresponds to TRBD2 (5 bases). Trimming took 2 bases from V and 2 from J, leaving 19 bases between them. Looked up from germline, CDR1 is MNHEY and CDR2 is SVGEGT. This CDR3 is built from 17 residues. This CDR3 reads CASSYPPLVGATYEQYF. CDR3 nucleotides: TGTGCCAGCAGTTACCCCCCTCTTGTGGGAGCAACCTACGAGCAGTACTTC.

The V gene is TRBV28, the J gene TRBJ1-2; 10 nucleotides agree with TRBD1. The CDR3 spans 16 residues. CDR1 is MDHEN and CDR2 is SYDVKM in the germline V gene. After removal of 7 bases from V and 7 bases from J, the junction contained 15 bases not matched to a gene. The CDR3 here is CASTMTGGVRLFGYTF. Here the CDR3 DNA reads TGTGCCAGCACCATGACAGGGGGCGTTCGTCTGTTTGGCTACACCTTC.

The rearrangement uses TRBV9 and TRBJ1-5, with D tentatively TRBD1 (5 bases). In germline, CDR1 is SGDLS, CDR2 YYNGEE. The V and J ends lost 0 bases and 5 bases respectively, with 12 bases between them. The CDR3 consists of 15 residues. The CDR3 DNA sequence: TGTGCCAGCAGCGTAGGTGGGGCCTGGGATCAGCCCCAGCATTTT. Amino acid sequence: CASSVGGAWDQPQHF.

CDR3 sequence reads: CSAQGLYGYTF. Written as DNA, the CDR3 is TGCAGCGCACAGGGACTATATGGCTACACCTTC. This chain links TRBV29-1 with TRBJ1-2, with a possible D match to TRBD1 (6 bases). The CDR3 runs 11 residues. The V and J ends lost 7 bases and 5 bases respectively, with 11 bases between them. CDR1 and CDR2 (germline): SQVTM, ANQGSEA.

This clone was picked up one time. The rearrangement links TRBV3-1 (or the pseudogene TRBV3-2) to TRBJ2-5; TRBD2 matches at 8 bases. V gave up 3 bases and J gave up 5 bases; unmatched junction bases: 14. The CDR3 sequence is 17 residues long. In germline, CDR1 is LGHDT, CDR2 YNNKEL (reference sequence). This chain's CDR3 is CASSQTPGLAGRETQYF. CDR3 nucleotides: TGTGCCAGCAGCCAGACCCCCGGGCTAGCGGGTCGGGAGACCCAGTACTTC.

The chain joins TRBV18 to TRBJ2-5, with D perhaps being TRBD1 or TRBD2 (5 bases each). CDR3 length: 15 amino acids. Trimming took off 6 bases at V and 3 bases at J, with 17 bases between the two ends. CDR1 is KGHSH, CDR2 LQKENI, per germline. The CDR3 here is CASSPQRGAEETQYF. In DNA, the CDR3 is TGTGCCAGCTCCCCCCAGCGAGGGGCAGAAGAGACCCAGTACTTC. Full variable domain (remainder filled in from reference TRBV18 and TRBJ2-5): NAGVMQNPRHLVRRRGQEARLRCSPMKGHSHVYWYRQLPEEGLKFMVYLQKENIIDESGMPKERFSAEFPKEGPSILRIQQVVRGDSAAYFCASSPQRGAEETQYFGPGTRLLVL.

V is TRBV28 and J is TRBJ2-7; 8 nucleotides agree with TRBD1. This CDR3 has 15 residues. CDR1 MDHEN and CDR2 SYDVKM come from the germline V gene. With 6 bases clipped from V and 3 bases from J, the junction kept 10 bases outside the gene matches. CDR3 DNA: TGTGCCAGCAGCCCAGGGGGCGCCATTTTCTACGAGCAGTACTTC. It yields the protein CASSPGGAIFYEQYF. The full variable domain, completed using reference TRBV28 and TRBJ2-7, is DVKVTQSSRYLVKRTGEKVFLECVQDMDHENMFWYRQDPGLGLRLIYFSYDVKMKEKGDIPEGYSVSREKKERFSLILESASTNQTSMYLCASSPGGAIFYEQYFGPGTRLTVT.

The chain has TRBV5-4 and TRBJ2-7, with 9 bases aligning to TRBD1. V shed 4 bases and J 3 bases; nucleotides not matched to a gene: 5. Looked up from germline, CDR1 is SGHNT and CDR2 is YYREEE (reference sequence). The CDR3 is 14 residues long. The CDR3 coding sequence is TGTGCCAGCAGCGGAGGGACAGGGAACTACGAGCAGTACTTC. Translation: CASSGGTGNYEQYF.

The V gene is TRBV23-1, the J gene TRBJ2-5; 12 nucleotides line up with TRBD2. TRBV23-1 is given ORF status, its function remaining uncertain. CDR3 length equals 17 residues. Unmatched junction bases numbered 3, after V lost 0 bases and J lost 1 base. For the CDR3, the DNA is TGCGCCAGCAGTCAATCGAGGACTAGCGGGATCCAAGAGACCCAGTACTTC. It translates to CASSQSRTSGIQETQYF.

V is TRBV7-2 and J is TRBJ2-2, with a tentative D call TRBD1 (6 bases). V lost 2 bases to trimming and J lost 8 bases, with 9 bases between them. The CDR3 spans 13 residues. Germline-derived CDR1 and CDR2 are SGHTA and FQGNSA. CDR3: CASSLYRAGELFF. Here the CDR3 DNA reads TGTGCCAGCAGCTTATACAGGGCTGGGGAGCTGTTTTTT.

V and J are TRBV5-1 and TRBJ1-1, with no clear D. In germline, CDR1 is SGHRS, CDR2 YFSETQ. This CDR3 is 14 amino acids long. V was pared by 4 bases and J by 0 bases, with 10 bases between. The CDR3 here is CASSPRYMNTEAFF. DNA of the CDR3: TGCGCCAGCAGCCCCCGGTACATGAACACTGAAGCTTTCTTT.

This rearrangement joins TRBV9 to TRBJ1-1; 7 bases are a match to TRBD1. Per the germline V gene, CDR1 is SGDLS and CDR2 is YYNGEE. The junction had 8 bases not matched to a gene; V was cut back by 1 base and J by 5 bases. The CDR3 runs to 15 residues. The CDR3 loop is CASSVRGDSRTEAFF. The DNA for the CDR3 is TGTGCCAGCAGCGTAAGGGGGGACAGTAGGACTGAAGCTTTCTTT.

The genes are TRBV4-1 and TRBJ2-1, with 9 bases aligning to TRBD1. V shed 3 bases, J shed 10 bases, and the junction held 16 bases outside the gene matches. The CDR3 totals 17 residues. CDR1 is MGHRA and CDR2 is YSYEKL in the germline V gene. The CDR3 region is CASSQITGTGWDREQFF. In nucleotides, the CDR3 is TGCGCCAGCAGCCAGATTACCGGGACAGGGTGGGACAGGGAGCAGTTCTTC.

The V gene is TRBV7-6, the J gene TRBJ1-5; a weak D match, TRBD1 (5 bases). The CDR3 loop spans 18 amino acids. Trimming left V 2 bases short and J 1 base short, with 18 bases between. The germline CDR1 and CDR2 sequences are SGHVS and FNYEAQ. The CDR3 here is CASSLLVGTSLSNQPQHF. As DNA, the CDR3 is TGTGCCAGCAGCTTACTTGTAGGGACGAGTTTAAGCAATCAGCCCCAGCATTTT.